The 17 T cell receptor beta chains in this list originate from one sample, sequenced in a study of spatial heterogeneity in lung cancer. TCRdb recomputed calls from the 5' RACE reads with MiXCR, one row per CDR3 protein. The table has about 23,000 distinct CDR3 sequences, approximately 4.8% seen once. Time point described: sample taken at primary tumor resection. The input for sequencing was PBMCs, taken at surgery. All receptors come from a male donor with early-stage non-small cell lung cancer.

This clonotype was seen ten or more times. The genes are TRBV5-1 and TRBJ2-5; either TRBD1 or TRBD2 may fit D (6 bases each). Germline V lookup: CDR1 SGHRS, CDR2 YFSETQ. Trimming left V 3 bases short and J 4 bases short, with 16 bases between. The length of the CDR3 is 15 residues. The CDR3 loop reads CASSSPDGGGETQYF. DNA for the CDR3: TGCGCCAGCAGCTCCCCGGACGGGGGCGGAGAGACCCAGTACTTC.

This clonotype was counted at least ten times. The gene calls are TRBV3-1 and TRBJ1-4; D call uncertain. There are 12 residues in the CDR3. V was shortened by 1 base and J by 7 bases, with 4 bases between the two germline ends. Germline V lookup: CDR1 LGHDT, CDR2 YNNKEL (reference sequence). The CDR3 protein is CASSQVTEKLFF. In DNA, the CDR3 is TGTGCCAGCAGCCAAGTGACTGAAAAACTGTTTTTT. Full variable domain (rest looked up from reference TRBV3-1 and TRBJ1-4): DTAVSQTPKYLVTQMGNDKSIKCEQNLGHDTMYWYKQDSKKFLKIMFSYNNKELIINETVPNRFSPKSPDKAHLNLHINSLELGDSAVYFCASSQVTEKLFFGSGTQLSVL.

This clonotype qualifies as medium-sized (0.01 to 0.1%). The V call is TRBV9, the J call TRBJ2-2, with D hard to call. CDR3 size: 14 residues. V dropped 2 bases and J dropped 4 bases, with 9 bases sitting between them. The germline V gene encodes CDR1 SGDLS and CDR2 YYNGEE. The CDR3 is CASSVAGFTGELFF. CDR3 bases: TGTGCCAGCAGCGTCGCTGGTTTCACCGGGGAGCTGTTTTTT.

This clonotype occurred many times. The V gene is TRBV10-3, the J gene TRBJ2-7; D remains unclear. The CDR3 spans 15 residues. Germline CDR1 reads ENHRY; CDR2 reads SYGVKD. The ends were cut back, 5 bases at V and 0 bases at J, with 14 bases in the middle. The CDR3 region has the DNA TGTGCCATCAGTAAGGGCCCAGCCAGCTCCTACGAGCAGTACTTC. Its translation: CAISKGPASSYEQYF.

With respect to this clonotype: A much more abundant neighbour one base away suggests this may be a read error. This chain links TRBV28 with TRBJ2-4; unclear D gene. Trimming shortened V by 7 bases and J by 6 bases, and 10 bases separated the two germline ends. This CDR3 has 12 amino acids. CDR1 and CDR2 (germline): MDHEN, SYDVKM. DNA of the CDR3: TGTGCCAGCACCTCGGGCACAAACATTCAGTACTTC. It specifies CASTSGTNIQYF.

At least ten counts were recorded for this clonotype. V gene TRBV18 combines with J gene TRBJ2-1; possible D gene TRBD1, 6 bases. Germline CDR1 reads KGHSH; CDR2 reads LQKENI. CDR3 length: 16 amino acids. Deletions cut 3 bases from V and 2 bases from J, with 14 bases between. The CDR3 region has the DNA TGTGCCAGCTCACCCGGAGAGGGGGTCACCTACAATGAGCAGTTCTTC. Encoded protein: CASSPGEGVTYNEQFF.

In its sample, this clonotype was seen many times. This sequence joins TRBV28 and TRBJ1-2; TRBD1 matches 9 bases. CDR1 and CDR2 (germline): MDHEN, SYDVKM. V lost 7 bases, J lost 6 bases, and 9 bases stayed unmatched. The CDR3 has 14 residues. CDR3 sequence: CASTSPGTGHGYTF. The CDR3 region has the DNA TGTGCCAGCACCTCTCCCGGGACAGGGCATGGCTACACCTTC.

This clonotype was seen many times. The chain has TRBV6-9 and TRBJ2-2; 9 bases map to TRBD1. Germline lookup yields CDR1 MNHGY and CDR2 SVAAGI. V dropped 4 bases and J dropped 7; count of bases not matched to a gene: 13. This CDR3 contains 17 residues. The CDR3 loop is CASSLHPTGGGSGELFF. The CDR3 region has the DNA TGTGCCAGCAGTTTACACCCCACAGGGGGCGGGAGCGGGGAGCTGTTTTTT.

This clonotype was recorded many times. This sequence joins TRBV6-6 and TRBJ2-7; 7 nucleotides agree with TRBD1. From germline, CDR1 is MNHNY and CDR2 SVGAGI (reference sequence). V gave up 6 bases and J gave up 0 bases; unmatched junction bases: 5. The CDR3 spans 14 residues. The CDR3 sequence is CASSYRDSSYEQYF. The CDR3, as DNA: TGTGCCAGCAGCTACCGGGACAGCTCCTACGAGCAGTACTTC.

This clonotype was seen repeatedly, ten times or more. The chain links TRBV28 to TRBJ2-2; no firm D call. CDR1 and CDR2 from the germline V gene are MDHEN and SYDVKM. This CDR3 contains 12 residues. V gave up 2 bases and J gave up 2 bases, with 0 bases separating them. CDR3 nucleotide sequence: TGTGCCAGCAGTTTAAACACCGGGGAGCTGTTTTTT. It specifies CASSLNTGELFF.

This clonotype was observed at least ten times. CDR3 residues: CASRRTGTNTNEQFF. For the CDR3, the DNA is TGTGCCAGCAGGCGTACCGGGACTAATACCAATGAGCAGTTCTTC. The chain joins TRBV6-6 to TRBJ2-1, with 7 bases aligning to TRBD2. The CDR3 runs 15 residues. Germline CDR1 MNHNY, CDR2 SVGAGI (reference sequence). Trimming removed 6 bases from V and 6 bases from J; junction bases left unmatched: 11.

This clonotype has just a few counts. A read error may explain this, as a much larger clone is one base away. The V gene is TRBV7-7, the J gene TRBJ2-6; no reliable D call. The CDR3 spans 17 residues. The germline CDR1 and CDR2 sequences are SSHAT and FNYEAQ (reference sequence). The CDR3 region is CVSSTYFDGSGANVLTF. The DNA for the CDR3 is TGTGTCAGCAGCACTTACTTCGACGGCTCTGGGGCCAACGTCCTGACTTTC.

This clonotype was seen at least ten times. CDR3 in DNA: TGCAGTGCTGAAATCCACGTCGGCGGCTACGAGCAGTACTTC. This gives the protein CSAEIHVGGYEQYF. The rearrangement joins TRBV20-1 to TRBJ2-7; no clear D. Germline V gene lookup returns CDR1 DFQATT and CDR2 SNEGSKA (reference sequence). V was pared by 5 bases and J by 3 bases, with 17 bases between. The length of the CDR3 is 14 residues.

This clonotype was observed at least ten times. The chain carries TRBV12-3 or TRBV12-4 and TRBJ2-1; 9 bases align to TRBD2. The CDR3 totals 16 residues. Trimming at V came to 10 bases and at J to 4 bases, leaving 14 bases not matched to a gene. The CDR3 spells CAIGAGVAGAYNEQFF. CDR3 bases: TGTGCCATCGGGGCAGGGGTAGCGGGGGCATACAATGAGCAGTTCTTC.

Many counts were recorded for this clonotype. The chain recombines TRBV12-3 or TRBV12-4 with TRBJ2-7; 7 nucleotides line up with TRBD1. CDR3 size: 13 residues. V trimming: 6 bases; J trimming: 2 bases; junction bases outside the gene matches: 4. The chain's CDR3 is CASRIDRAYEQYF. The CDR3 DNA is TGTGCCAGCAGGATAGACAGGGCCTACGAGCAGTACTTC.

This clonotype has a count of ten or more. The CDR3 DNA follows: TGCAGCGCCCGGGTGGTTCGAAACGAGCAGTACTTC. Translating gives CSARVVRNEQYF. The V call is TRBV29-1, the J call TRBJ2-7; no firm D call. V shed 7 bases and J shed 5 bases, with 15 bases lying between them. Germline values: CDR1 SQVTM, CDR2 ANQGSEA. This CDR3 spans 12 amino acids.

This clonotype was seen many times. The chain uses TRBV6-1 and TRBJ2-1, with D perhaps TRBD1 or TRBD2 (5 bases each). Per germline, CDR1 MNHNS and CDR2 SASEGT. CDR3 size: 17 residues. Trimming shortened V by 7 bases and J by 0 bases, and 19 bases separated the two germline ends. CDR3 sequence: CASIGTGHPSSYNEQFF. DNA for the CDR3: TGTGCCAGCATAGGGACGGGCCACCCCAGCTCCTACAATGAGCAGTTCTTC.